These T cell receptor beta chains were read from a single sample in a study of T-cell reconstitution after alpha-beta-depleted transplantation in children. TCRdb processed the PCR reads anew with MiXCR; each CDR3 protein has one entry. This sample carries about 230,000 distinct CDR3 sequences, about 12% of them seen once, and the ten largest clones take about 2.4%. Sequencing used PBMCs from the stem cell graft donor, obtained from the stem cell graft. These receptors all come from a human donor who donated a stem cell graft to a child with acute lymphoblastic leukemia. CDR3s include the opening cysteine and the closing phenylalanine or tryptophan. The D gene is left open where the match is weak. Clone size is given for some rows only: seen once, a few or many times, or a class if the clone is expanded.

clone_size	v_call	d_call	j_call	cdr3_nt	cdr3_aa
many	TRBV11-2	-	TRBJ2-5	TGTGCCAGCAGCGAGATAAGGACAGACCTCCAAGAGACCCAGTACTTC	CASSEIRTDLQETQYF
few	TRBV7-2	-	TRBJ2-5	TGTGCCAGCAGCTTCTTGGCGCGCCCGCCTCAAGAGACCCAGTACTTC	CASSFLARPPQETQYF
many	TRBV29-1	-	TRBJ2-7	TGCAGCGTCGTATCGGGGGTCCACCCCTACGAGCAGTACTTC	CSVVSGVHPYEQYF
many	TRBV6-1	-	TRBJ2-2	TGTGCCAGCCCAGACCGCTCGAACACCGGGGAGCTGTTTTTT	CASPDRSNTGELFF
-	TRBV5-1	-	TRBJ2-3	TGCGCCAGCAGCTTTACAAGGGATCCGTCCACAGATACGCAGTATTTT	CASSFTRDPSTDTQYF
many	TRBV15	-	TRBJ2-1	TGTGCCACCAGCAGAGTCATGGGACTGGCAGGGAATGAGCAGTTCTTC	CATSRVMGLAGNEQFF
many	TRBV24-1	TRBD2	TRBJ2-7	TGTGCCACCAGTGATCCGGGACTAGCGGGAGTAGAAGAGCAGTACTTC	CATSDPGLAGVEEQYF
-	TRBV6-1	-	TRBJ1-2	TGTGCCAGCGGTGAGGGCGTATGGGATGGCTACACCTTC	CASGEGVWDGYTF
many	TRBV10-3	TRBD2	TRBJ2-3	TGTGCCATCAGGCCCGGGACTAGCGGGAGGGCCTGGAGTTCAGATACGCAGTATTTT	CAIRPGTSGRAWSSDTQYF
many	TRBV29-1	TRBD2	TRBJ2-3	TGCAGCTACAGCCCCATTGGGCTAGCGGGACCCATGGTGGATACGCAGTATTTT	CSYSPIGLAGPMVDTQYF
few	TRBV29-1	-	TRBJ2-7	TGCAGCGTTGAAGATCGGAAGGACGAGCAGTACTTC	CSVEDRKDEQYF
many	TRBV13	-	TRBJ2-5	TGTGCCAGCAGCTTAGTCAGCGGGGAGACCCAGTACTTC	CASSLVSGETQYF
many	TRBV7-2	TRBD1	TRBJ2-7	TGTGCCAGCAGCACCGGGACAGGGGCGACCTACGAGCAGTACTTC	CASSTGTGATYEQYF
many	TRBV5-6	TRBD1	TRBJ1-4	TGTGCCAGCAGCTTGGCCGGACAGGGAGGAAAACTGTTTTTT	CASSLAGQGGKLFF
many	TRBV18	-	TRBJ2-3	TGTGCCAGCTCAGGAGAGACTTATACGCAGTATTTT	CASSGETYTQYF
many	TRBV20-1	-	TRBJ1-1	TGCAGTGCTGCCCTGGGACCACTAGACACTGAAGCTTTCTTT	CSAALGPLDTEAFF
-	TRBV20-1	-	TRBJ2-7	TGCAGTGCTAGAGATCTACAGGGCTACGAGCAGTACTTC	CSARDLQGYEQYF
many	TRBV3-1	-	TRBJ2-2	TGTGCCAGCAGCCAAGATGGGGGATCCGGGGAGCTGTTTTTT	CASSQDGGSGELFF
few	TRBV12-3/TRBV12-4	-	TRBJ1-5	TGTGCCAGCAGCCCGGGGGCGGGGGCGGATAGCAATCAGCCCCAGCATTTT	CASSPGAGADSNQPQHF
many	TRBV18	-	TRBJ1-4	TGTGCCAGCTCACCACGAAGAGAGACAACTAATGAAAAACTGTTTTTT	CASSPRRETTNEKLFF
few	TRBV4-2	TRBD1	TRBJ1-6	TGTGCCAGCAGCCAAGACCGACAGGGGGTCGCACCCCTCCACTTT	CASSQDRQGVAPLHF
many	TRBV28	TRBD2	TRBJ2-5	TGTGCCAGCAGTTTCTGGGAGGGAGAGACCCAGTACTTC	CASSFWEGETQYF
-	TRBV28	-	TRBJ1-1	TGTGCCAGCAGCTCCTTGGACGTCCAATATTTGGAGATGGATGAAGCTTTCTTT	CASSSLDVQYLEMDEAFF
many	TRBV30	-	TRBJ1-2	TGTGCCTGGGACCGTGGGACACGAGATAACTATGGCTACACCTTC	CAWDRGTRDNYGYTF
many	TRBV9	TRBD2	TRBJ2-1	TGTGCCAGCAGCTCGGGACTAGCGAAAACGAATGAGCAGTTCTTC	CASSSGLAKTNEQFF
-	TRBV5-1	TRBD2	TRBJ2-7	TGCGCCAGCAGCCCCCAGGAGGGAGGGAAAGACGAGCAGTACTTC	CASSPQEGGKDEQYF
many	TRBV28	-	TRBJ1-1	TGTGCCACCGGGGGGGGCGGAAGGAGGAACACTGAAGCTTTCTTT	CATGGGGRRNTEAFF
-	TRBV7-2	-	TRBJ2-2	TGTGCCAGCAGCCTTCGTCGGAGCCAGGGCGGGGAGCTGTTTTTT	CASSLRRSQGGELFF
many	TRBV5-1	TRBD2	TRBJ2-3	TGCGCCAGCAGCCCAGTAGCGGGACAAGATACGCAGTATTTT	CASSPVAGQDTQYF
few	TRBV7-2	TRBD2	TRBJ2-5	TGTGCCAGCAGCTTGGTCGGGGGGGCTGGAGAGACCCAGTACTTC	CASSLVGGAGETQYF
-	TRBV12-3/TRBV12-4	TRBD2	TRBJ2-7	TGTGCCAGCAGTTGGGCCGGGACTAGCGGGAGAGTCGAGCAGTACTTC	CASSWAGTSGRVEQYF
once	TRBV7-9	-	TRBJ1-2	TGTGCCAGCAGCTTAATAGCCGATGGCTACACCTTC	CASSLIADGYTF
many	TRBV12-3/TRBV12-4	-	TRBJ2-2	TGTGCCAGCAGTTCCGGAAGGGTCGGGCTGTTTTTT	CASSSGRVGLFF
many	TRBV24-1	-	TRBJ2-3	TGTGCCACCGGGGAAGCATTTACAGATACGCAGTATTTT	CATGEAFTDTQYF
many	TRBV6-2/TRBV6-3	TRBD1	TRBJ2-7	TGTGCCAGCAGTTCCGGACAGGGTAACTACGAGCAGTACTTC	CASSSGQGNYEQYF
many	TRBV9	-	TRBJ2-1	TGTGCCAGCAGCGTAGGCAGGGGCCCGTACAATGAGCAGTTCTTC	CASSVGRGPYNEQFF
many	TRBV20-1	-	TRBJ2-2	TGCAGTGCAGTCAGGGTTACGGCCGGGGAGCTGTTTTTT	CSAVRVTAGELFF
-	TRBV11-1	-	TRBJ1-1	TGTGCCAGCAGCTTTAATTTCGGGGAAAACACTGAAGCTTTCTTT	CASSFNFGENTEAFF
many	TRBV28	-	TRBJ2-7	TGTGCCAGCAGTTTAAGGACCGGATTCGTTCCCAACGAGCAGTACTTC	CASSLRTGFVPNEQYF
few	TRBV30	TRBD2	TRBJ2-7	TGTGCCTGGAGTAGGAAGCTCACTGGCAGGGTAGCGGGAGAGCCCCGGTACGAGCAGTACTTC	CAWSRKLTGRVAGEPRYEQYF
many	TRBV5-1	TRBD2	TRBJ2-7	TGCGCCAGCAGCTTCGAGGGAGGGCTCGGCGAGCAGTACTTC	CASSFEGGLGEQYF